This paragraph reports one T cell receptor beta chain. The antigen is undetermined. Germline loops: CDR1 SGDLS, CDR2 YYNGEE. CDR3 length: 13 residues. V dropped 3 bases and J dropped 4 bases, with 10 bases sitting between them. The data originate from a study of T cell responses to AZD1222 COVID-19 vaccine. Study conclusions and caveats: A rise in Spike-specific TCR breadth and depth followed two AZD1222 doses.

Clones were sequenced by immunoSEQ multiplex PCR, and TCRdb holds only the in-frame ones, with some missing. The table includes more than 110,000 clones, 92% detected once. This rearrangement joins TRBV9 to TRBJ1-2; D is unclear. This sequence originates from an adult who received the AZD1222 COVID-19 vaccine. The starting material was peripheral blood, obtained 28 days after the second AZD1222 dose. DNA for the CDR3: TGTGCCAGCAGCGGGTGGCCAGTCTATGGCTACACCTTC. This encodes CASSGWPVYGYTF.